Listed here are 7 T cell receptor beta chains from one sample, sequenced in a study of T cell responses to AZD1222 COVID-19 vaccine. The data were produced by immunoSEQ multiplex PCR, yet TCRdb's version contains in-frame clones alone and is incomplete. The sample holds around 140,000 clones; over 85% are singletons and the top ten take roughly 5.1%. This sample comprised peripheral blood, obtained on day 0 of AZD1222 vaccination. These receptors all stem from an adult in good health.

The gene calls are TRBV28 and TRBJ2-7; TRBD2 matches at 10 bases. The CDR3 covers 17 residues. Per the germline V gene, CDR1 is MDHEN and CDR2 is SYDVKM. The J segment lost 1 base and the V segment lost 4 bases, leaving 10 bases of the junction unmatched. The CDR3 bases are TGTGCCAGCAGTTCCTACCTAACTAGCGGGGTTTCCTACGAGCAGTACTTC. Translating gives CASSSYLTSGVSYEQYF. Full variable domain (outside the CDR3, taken from reference TRBV28 and TRBJ2-7): DVKVTQSSRYLVKRTGEKVFLECVQDMDHENMFWYRQDPGLGLRLIYFSYDVKMKEKGDIPEGYSVSREKKERFSLILESASTNQTSMYLCASSSYLTSGVSYEQYFGPGTRLTVT.

This chain uses TRBV6-5 with TRBJ2-7, with a possible D match to TRBD1 (5 bases). V was clipped by 6 bases and J by 1 base, with 13 bases between them. Germline-derived CDR1 and CDR2 are MNHEY and SVGAGI. The CDR3 sequence is 14 residues long. The CDR3 here is CASRAGQTSYEQYF. In DNA, the CDR3 is TGTGCCAGCAGAGCAGGGCAGACTTCCTACGAGCAGTACTTC.

The rearrangement uses TRBV11-2 and TRBJ2-1; D may correspond to TRBD1 or TRBD2 (5 bases each). This CDR3 region has 15 residues. V was shortened by 2 bases and J by 0 bases, with 8 bases between the two germline ends. The germline CDR1 and CDR2 sequences are SGHAT and FQNNGV. The CDR3 spells CASSLIGGSYNEQFF. The CDR3 bases are TGTGCCAGCAGCTTAATTGGGGGCTCCTACAATGAGCAGTTCTTC.

The chain couples TRBV28 to TRBJ1-6, with D unclear. The CDR3 runs 14 residues. Germline CDR1 reads MDHEN; CDR2 reads SYDVKM. V was pared by 6 bases and J by 5 bases, with 11 bases between. The CDR3: CASSPDGNNSPLHF. The CDR3 DNA reads TGTGCCAGCAGCCCGGACGGAAATAATTCACCCCTCCACTTT. Full variable domain (missing parts from reference TRBV28 and TRBJ1-6): DVKVTQSSRYLVKRTGEKVFLECVQDMDHENMFWYRQDPGLGLRLIYFSYDVKMKEKGDIPEGYSVSREKKERFSLILESASTNQTSMYLCASSPDGNNSPLHFGNGTRLTVT.

V and J are TRBV18 and TRBJ2-1; 8 bases agree with TRBD2. This CDR3 is built from 13 residues. Germline V gene lookup returns CDR1 KGHSH and CDR2 LQKENI. The CDR3 region has the DNA TGTGCTACGGGGGGGGCGTCCTACAATGAGCAGTTCTTC. Its translation: CATGGASYNEQFF.

This rearrangement joins TRBV18 to TRBJ2-7; perhaps TRBD1 as D (6 bases). Trimming stripped 3 bases from V and 0 bases from J, with 9 bases between. Germline V lookup: CDR1 KGHSH, CDR2 LQKENI. The CDR3 is 14 residues long. This CDR3 is CASSPDSFSYEQYF. The DNA for the CDR3 is TGTGCCAGCTCACCGGACAGTTTCTCCTACGAGCAGTACTTC.

This clone was counted a single time. V and J are TRBV4-1 and TRBJ1-3; a weak D match, TRBD1 (5 bases). V was clipped by 0 bases and J by 6 bases, with 15 bases between them. The CDR3 runs 16 residues. Germline V gives CDR1 MGHRA, CDR2 YSYEKL. The CDR3 DNA follows: TGCGCCAGCAGCCAAGATGACAGTCCCGGACAAAACACCATATATTTT. Its protein product is CASSQDDSPGQNTIYF.